A selection of T cell receptor beta chains follows, all from one sample in a study of CD8+CD57+ T cells in acquired aplastic anemia. Using its own MiXCR run on the reads, TCRdb lists one record per CDR3 protein. Here the sample spans 150,000 to 200,000 distinct CDR3 sequences, 45% to 50% being singletons. Sequencing was performed on sorted CD4+, CD8+, or CD8+CD57+ T cells (not recorded which) from PBMCs. Receptors were obtained from a human donor in good health. Both conserved end residues are part of each CDR3. Fields, in order: J gene, clone size, V gene, D gene, CDR3 DNA, CDR3 protein. A D gene is named only where the DNA matches it firmly. Not every row has a clone size; where given, it reads once, few, many or a size class.

J: TRBJ2-5
size: few
V: TRBV10-3
D: TRBD2
DNA: TGTGCCATCAGTGAGCCGGGACTAGCGGGGGGCAGGTACCAAGAGACCCAGTACTTC
CDR3: CAISEPGLAGGRYQETQYF

J: TRBJ2-7
size: .
V: TRBV2
D: .
DNA: TGTGCCAGCAGACGCGATAGTTCAACCTACGAGCAGTACTTC
CDR3: CASRRDSSTYEQYF

J: TRBJ2-5
size: .
V: TRBV20-1
D: TRBD2
DNA: TGCAGTGCCGAGCGGGGAGAGACCCAGTACTTC
CDR3: CSAERGETQYF

J: TRBJ2-5
size: many
V: TRBV5-6
D: .
DNA: TGTGCCAGCACCCCGGCCAGGGGCCACCAAGAGACCCAGTACTTC
CDR3: CASTPARGHQETQYF

J: TRBJ1-6
size: many
V: TRBV7-2
D: TRBD1
DNA: TGTGCCAGCAGCTTCGACAGGGACTTCTATTCACCCCTCCACTTT
CDR3: CASSFDRDFYSPLHF

J: TRBJ2-1
size: .
V: TRBV27
D: TRBD2
DNA: TGTGCCAGCAGCCGTCTAACGGGAGGGGTAGCGGGAAATGAGCAGTTCTTC
CDR3: CASSRLTGGVAGNEQFF

J: TRBJ2-7
size: many
V: TRBV20-1
D: TRBD1
DNA: TGCAGTGCTCAAGAGACAGGGGATTACTCCTACGAGCAGTACTTC
CDR3: CSAQETGDYSYEQYF

J: TRBJ2-5
size: many
V: TRBV15
D: TRBD2
DNA: TGTGCCATTTCAAGAGGACTAGCGGGAGCCCTTGAGACCCAGTACTTC
CDR3: CAISRGLAGALETQYF

J: TRBJ1-2
size: few
V: TRBV7-9
D: .
DNA: TGTGCCAGCAGCGTAGAGGACCCCTATGGCTACACCTTC
CDR3: CASSVEDPYGYTF

J: TRBJ1-4
size: few
V: TRBV5-6
D: .
DNA: TGTGCCAGCAGCTTTCGTCGGACTAATGAAAAACTGTTTTTT
CDR3: CASSFRRTNEKLFF

J: TRBJ2-1
size: many
V: TRBV7-8
D: TRBD2
DNA: TGTGCCAGCAGCTCACCCCTGCGCCCCGGGGGGGAGCAGTTCTTC
CDR3: CASSSPLRPGGEQFF

J: TRBJ2-1
size: few
V: TRBV6-1
D: .
DNA: TGTGCCAGCGCTAGTTGGTCCTACAATGAGCAGTTCTTC
CDR3: CASASWSYNEQFF

J: TRBJ2-7
size: many
V: TRBV6-1
D: TRBD2
DNA: TGTGCCAGCAGCCGGGACGGCGGGAGAAGGTACGAGCAGTACTTC
CDR3: CASSRDGGRRYEQYF

J: TRBJ2-2
size: many
V: TRBV12-3/TRBV12-4
D: .
DNA: TGTGCCAGCAGTCTCGGGACACTTCAGGGTTTTCACGGGGAGCTGTTTTTT
CDR3: CASSLGTLQGFHGELFF

J: TRBJ2-6
size: few
V: TRBV11-1
D: .
DNA: TGTGCCAGCATCCCTTTGGCAGTAACATCCTCTGGGGCCAACGTCCTGACTTTC
CDR3: CASIPLAVTSSGANVLTF

J: TRBJ2-3
size: many
V: TRBV29-1
D: TRBD1
DNA: TGCAGCGTGCAGGCAGGGACAGGGGGAGATACGCAGTATTTT
CDR3: CSVQAGTGGDTQYF

J: TRBJ2-2
size: .
V: TRBV20-1
D: .
DNA: TGCAGTGCTAGAGATTTCAGGGGGGCGGACACCGGGGAGCTGTTTTTT
CDR3: CSARDFRGADTGELFF

J: TRBJ1-6
size: once
V: TRBV5-4
D: TRBD1
DNA: TGTGCCAGCAGCTCCAGGGGGACAGGGTTCTATAATTCACCCCTCCACTTT
CDR3: CASSSRGTGFYNSPLHF

J: TRBJ2-2
size: .
V: TRBV2
D: TRBD2
DNA: TGTGCCAGCAGTGATCTAGCGGGAGGGCAAGGAGGGGAGCTGTTTTTT
CDR3: CASSDLAGGQGGELFF

J: TRBJ2-1
size: .
V: TRBV6-1
D: .
DNA: TGTGCCAGCAGGCCACTAGCCGAAGCTACCTACAATGAGCAGTCCTTC
CDR3: CASRPLAEATYNEQSF

J: TRBJ1-5
size: .
V: TRBV30
D: TRBD1
DNA: TGTGCCTGGAGTCCAGGGGGCGAAAGTCAGCCCCAGCATTTT
CDR3: CAWSPGGESQPQHF

J: TRBJ2-5
size: .
V: TRBV7-2
D: .
DNA: TGTGCCAGCAGCCAACACCGTTCGGAGACCCAGTACTTC
CDR3: CASSQHRSETQYF

J: TRBJ1-2
size: many
V: TRBV24-1
D: TRBD1
DNA: TGTGCCACCAGTGATGCGCCTACAGGGGCTAACTATGGCTACACCTTC
CDR3: CATSDAPTGANYGYTF

J: TRBJ2-7
size: many
V: TRBV20-1
D: TRBD2
DNA: TGCAGTGCTAGAGATCTCGGGGGGAGGTCCTACGAGCAGTACTTC
CDR3: CSARDLGGRSYEQYF

J: TRBJ1-4
size: few
V: TRBV2
D: TRBD1
DNA: TGTGCCAGCAGTGCCTCGACAGGGGTAGCGGTAAAACTGTTTTTT
CDR3: CASSASTGVAVKLFF

J: TRBJ2-1
size: few
V: TRBV19
D: .
DNA: TGTGCCAGTAGTAAGGAGAACAGGGACAATGAGCAGTTCTTC
CDR3: CASSKENRDNEQFF

J: TRBJ2-7
size: .
V: TRBV11-2
D: TRBD1
DNA: TGTGCCAGCAGCGCGGCCGGGGGACAGGGTTCGTACGAGCAGTACTTC
CDR3: CASSAAGGQGSYEQYF

J: TRBJ2-3
size: once
V: TRBV29-1
D: TRBD2
DNA: TGCAGCGTTGTTCAGCTAGCGGGAGGAGATACGCAGTATTTT
CDR3: CSVVQLAGGDTQYF

J: TRBJ2-7
size: .
V: TRBV7-8
D: TRBD1
DNA: TGTGCCAGCAGTTCCCCGGGACAGGGAAGGCAGTACTTC
CDR3: CASSSPGQGRQYF

J: TRBJ2-7
size: .
V: TRBV20-1
D: .
DNA: TGCAGTGCTCTTGTGGACGAGCAGTACTTC
CDR3: CSALVDEQYF

J: TRBJ1-1
size: .
V: TRBV20-1
D: TRBD1
DNA: TGCAGTGCCACAGGGGGCTTGGGGACTGAAGCTTTCTTT
CDR3: CSATGGLGTEAFF

J: TRBJ1-3
size: .
V: TRBV19
D: .
DNA: TGTGCCAGTAGTGAGGGTCCCCTCTCTGGAAACACCATATATTTT
CDR3: CASSEGPLSGNTIYF

J: TRBJ2-3
size: many
V: TRBV6-4
D: .
DNA: TGTGCCAGCAGTAGCAATCTCGGTACAGATACGCAGTATTTT
CDR3: CASSSNLGTDTQYF

J: TRBJ2-5
size: once
V: TRBV6-1
D: .
DNA: TGTGCCAGCAGTGAAGCTCCGGGGGTCAGAGGCAATTCCCAGTACTTC
CDR3: CASSEAPGVRGNSQYF

J: TRBJ2-7
size: .
V: TRBV29-1
D: TRBD1
DNA: TGCAGCGTTGGCAGGGGGACATACGAGCAGTACTTC
CDR3: CSVGRGTYEQYF

J: TRBJ2-2
size: .
V: TRBV19
D: .
DNA: TGTGCCAGTAGGCCCGGGACTGTGAACACCGGGGAGCTGTTTTTT
CDR3: CASRPGTVNTGELFF

J: TRBJ2-7
size: many
V: TRBV6-4
D: TRBD1
DNA: TGTGCCAGCGCAGGACAGGGGAGGTACGAGCAGTACTTC
CDR3: CASAGQGRYEQYF

J: TRBJ2-2
size: many
V: TRBV24-1
D: TRBD2
DNA: TGTGCCACCAGTGGTTCGGGACTAGCGTACAGTGCGAACACCGGGGAGCTGTTTTTT
CDR3: CATSGSGLAYSANTGELFF

J: TRBJ1-5
size: .
V: TRBV20-1
D: .
DNA: TGCAGTGCTCCGGGACAACTAGGGCAGCCCCTGCATTTT
CDR3: CSAPGQLGQPLHF

J: TRBJ1-1
size: .
V: TRBV6-1
D: .
DNA: TGTGCCAGCAGTGACCCATTTGCAGGGATGAACACTGAAGCTTTCTTT
CDR3: CASSDPFAGMNTEAFF

J: TRBJ2-3
size: many
V: TRBV9
D: TRBD2
DNA: TGTGCCAGCAGCGAGGGACTAGCGGGAAGCACAGATACGCAGTATTTT
CDR3: CASSEGLAGSTDTQYF

J: TRBJ2-7
size: .
V: TRBV20-1
D: .
DNA: TGCAGTGCTAGCCCGATGACCTACGAGCAGTACTTC
CDR3: CSASPMTYEQYF

J: TRBJ1-4
size: many
V: TRBV12-3/TRBV12-4
D: TRBD1
DNA: TGTGCCAGCAGTTTACGACCCGTGGGACAGGGGGTGAATGAAAAACTGTTTTTT
CDR3: CASSLRPVGQGVNEKLFF

J: TRBJ2-7
size: once
V: TRBV9
D: TRBD1
DNA: TGTGCCAGCAGCGCAGGGGGACCGACCTACGAGCAGTACTTC
CDR3: CASSAGGPTYEQYF

J: TRBJ2-7
size: .
V: TRBV7-9
D: .
DNA: TGTGCCAGCAGCCCCCAACACTCCTACGAGCAGTACTTC
CDR3: CASSPQHSYEQYF

J: TRBJ2-1
size: .
V: TRBV20-1
D: TRBD2
DNA: TGCAGTGCGACGGGACTAACGAGCTCCTACAATGAGCAGTTCTTC
CDR3: CSATGLTSSYNEQFF

J: TRBJ2-3
size: many
V: TRBV24-1
D: TRBD2
DNA: TGTGCCACCAGTGATCCTCCGGGACTAGCGGGAGGGCCTACAGATACGCAGTATTTT
CDR3: CATSDPPGLAGGPTDTQYF

J: TRBJ1-3
size: .
V: TRBV9
D: .
DNA: TGTGCCAGCAGCGTAGGAGACACCATATATTTT
CDR3: CASSVGDTIYF

J: TRBJ2-1
size: .
V: TRBV11-1
D: .
DNA: TGTGCCAGCAGCTACCCCGGGAAGGCCCATGAGCAGTTCTTC
CDR3: CASSYPGKAHEQFF

J: TRBJ2-3
size: many
V: TRBV10-1
D: TRBD1
DNA: TGCGCCACGTCGACAGGGAGAGGCACAGATACGCAGTATTTT
CDR3: CATSTGRGTDTQYF

J: TRBJ1-1
size: many
V: TRBV5-8
D: .
DNA: TGTGCCAGCAGCTTGTCCCAGGGGCTAGACACTGAAGCTTTCTTT
CDR3: CASSLSQGLDTEAFF